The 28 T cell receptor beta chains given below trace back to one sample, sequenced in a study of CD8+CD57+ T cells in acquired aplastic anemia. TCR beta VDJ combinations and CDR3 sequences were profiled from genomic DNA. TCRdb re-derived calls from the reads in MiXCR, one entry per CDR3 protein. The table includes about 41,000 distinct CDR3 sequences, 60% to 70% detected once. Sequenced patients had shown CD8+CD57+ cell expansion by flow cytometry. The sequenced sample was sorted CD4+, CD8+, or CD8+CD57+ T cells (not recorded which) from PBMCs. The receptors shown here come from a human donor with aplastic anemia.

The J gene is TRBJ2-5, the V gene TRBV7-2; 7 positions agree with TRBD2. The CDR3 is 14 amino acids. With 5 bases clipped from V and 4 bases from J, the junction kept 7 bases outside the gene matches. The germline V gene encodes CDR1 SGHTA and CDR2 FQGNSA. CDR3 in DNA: TGTGCCAGCAGCCCGAACGGACTAGGAGAGACCCAGTACTTC. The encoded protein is CASSPNGLGETQYF.

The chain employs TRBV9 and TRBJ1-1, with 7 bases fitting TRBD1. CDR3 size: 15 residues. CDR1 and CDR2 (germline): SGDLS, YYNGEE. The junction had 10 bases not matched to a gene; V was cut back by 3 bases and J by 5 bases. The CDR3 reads CASSEGDSVGTEAFF. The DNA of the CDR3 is TGTGCCAGCAGCGAAGGGGACAGCGTCGGGACTGAAGCTTTCTTT.

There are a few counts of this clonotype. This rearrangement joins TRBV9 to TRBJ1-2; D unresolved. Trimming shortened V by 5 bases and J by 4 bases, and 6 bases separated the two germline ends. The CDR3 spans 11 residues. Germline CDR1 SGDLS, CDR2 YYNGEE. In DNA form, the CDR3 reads TGTGCCAGCAGTGAAAGCTATGGCTACACCTTC. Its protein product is CASSESYGYTF.

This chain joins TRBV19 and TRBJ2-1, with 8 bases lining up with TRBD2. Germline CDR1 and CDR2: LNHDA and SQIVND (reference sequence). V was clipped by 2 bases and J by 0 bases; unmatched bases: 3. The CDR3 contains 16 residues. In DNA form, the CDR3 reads TGTGCCAGTAGTATAACGGGAGGGAGCTCCTACAATGAGCAGTTCTTC. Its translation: CASSITGGSSYNEQFF.

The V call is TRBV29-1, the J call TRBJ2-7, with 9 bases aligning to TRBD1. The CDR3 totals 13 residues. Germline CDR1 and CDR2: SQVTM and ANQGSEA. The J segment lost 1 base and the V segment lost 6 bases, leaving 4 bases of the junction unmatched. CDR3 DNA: TGCAGCGTGGCCGGGACAGGGTCCTACGAGCAGTACTTC. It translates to CSVAGTGSYEQYF.

Written as DNA, the CDR3 is TGTGCCAGCAGCTTAGCGCCGCAGCCCCGGCAGCCCCAGCATTTT. This sequence encodes CASSLAPQPRQPQHF. The V gene is TRBV7-8, the J gene TRBJ1-5; D unclear. Germline CDR1 SGHVS, CDR2 FQNEAQ. V was cut by 0 bases and J by 7 bases, with 13 bases left in between. The CDR3 loop spans 15 amino acids. Together with reference TRBV7-8 and TRBJ1-5, the CDR3 gives the full variable domain: GAGVSQSPRYKVAKRGQDVALRCDPISGHVSLFWYQQALGQGPEFLTYFQNEAQLDKSGLPSDRFFAERPEGSVSTLKIQRTQQEDSAVYLCASSLAPQPRQPQHFGDGTRLSIL.

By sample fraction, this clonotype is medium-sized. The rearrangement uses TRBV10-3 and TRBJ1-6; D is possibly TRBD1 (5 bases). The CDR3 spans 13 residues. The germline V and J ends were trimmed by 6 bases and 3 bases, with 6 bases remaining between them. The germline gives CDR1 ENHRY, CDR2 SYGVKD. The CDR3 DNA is TGTGCCATCAGGGACATCTATAATTCACCCCTCCACTTT. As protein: CAIRDIYNSPLHF.

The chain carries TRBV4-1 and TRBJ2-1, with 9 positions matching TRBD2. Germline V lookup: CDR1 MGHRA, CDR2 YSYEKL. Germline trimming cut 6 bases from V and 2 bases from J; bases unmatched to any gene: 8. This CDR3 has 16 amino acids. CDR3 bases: TGCGCCAGCAGGCCCCGCGGGGGGGCCACCTACAATGAGCAGTTCTTC. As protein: CASRPRGGATYNEQFF.

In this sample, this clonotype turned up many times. The CDR3 here is CASMAVNTEAFF. The CDR3 region has the DNA TGTGCCAGCATGGCGGTGAACACTGAAGCTTTCTTT. The J gene is TRBJ1-1, the V gene TRBV2; D gene unclear. Per germline, CDR1 SNHLY and CDR2 FYNNEI. V was pared by 7 bases and J by 0 bases, with 6 bases between. This CDR3 has 12 residues.

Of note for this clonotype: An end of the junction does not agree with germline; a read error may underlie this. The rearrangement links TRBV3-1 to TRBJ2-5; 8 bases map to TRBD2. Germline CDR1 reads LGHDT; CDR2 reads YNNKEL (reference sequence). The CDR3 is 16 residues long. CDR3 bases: TGTGCCAGCAGCCAAGGGGAAGCGGGAGACCAAGAGACCCAGTGCTTC. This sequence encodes CASSQGEAGDQETQCF.

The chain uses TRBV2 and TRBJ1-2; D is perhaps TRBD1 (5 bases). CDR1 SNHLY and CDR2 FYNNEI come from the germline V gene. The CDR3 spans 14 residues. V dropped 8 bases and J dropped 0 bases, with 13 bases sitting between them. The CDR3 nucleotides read TGTGCCAGCGGCTTTCAGGGAGCTAACTATGGCTACACCTTC. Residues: CASGFQGANYGYTF.

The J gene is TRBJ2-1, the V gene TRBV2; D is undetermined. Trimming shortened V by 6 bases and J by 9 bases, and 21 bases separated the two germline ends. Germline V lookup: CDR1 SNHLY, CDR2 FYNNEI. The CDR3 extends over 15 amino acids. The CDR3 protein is CASSPRWGPESEQFF. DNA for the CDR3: TGTGCCAGCAGCCCCCGATGGGGTCCCGAGAGTGAGCAGTTCTTC.

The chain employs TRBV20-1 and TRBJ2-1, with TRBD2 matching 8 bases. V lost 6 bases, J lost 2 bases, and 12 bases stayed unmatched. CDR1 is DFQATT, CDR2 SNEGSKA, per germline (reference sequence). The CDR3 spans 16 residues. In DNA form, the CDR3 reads TGCAGTGCGAGCAGGGGTAGAGCGGGAGCCTACAATGAGCAGTTCTTC. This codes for CSASRGRAGAYNEQFF.

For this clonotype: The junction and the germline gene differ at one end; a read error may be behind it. The CDR3 DNA follows: TGTGCCAGCAGCAAGACCGACTCCCACCGGGTGTACGAGCAGTACTTC. Its translation: CASSKTDSHRVYEQYF. The chain carries TRBV15 and TRBJ2-7; D remains unclear. CDR3 size: 16 residues. CDR1 is LNHNV, CDR2 YYDKDF, per germline (reference sequence).

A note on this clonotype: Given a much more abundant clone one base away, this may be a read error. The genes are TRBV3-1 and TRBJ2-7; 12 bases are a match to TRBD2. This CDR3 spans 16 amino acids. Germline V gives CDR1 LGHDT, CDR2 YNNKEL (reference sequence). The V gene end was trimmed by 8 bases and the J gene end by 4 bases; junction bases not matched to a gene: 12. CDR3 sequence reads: CASRPAGLAGPYEQYF. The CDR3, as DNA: TGTGCCAGCCGCCCAGCCGGACTAGCGGGACCTTACGAGCAGTACTTC.

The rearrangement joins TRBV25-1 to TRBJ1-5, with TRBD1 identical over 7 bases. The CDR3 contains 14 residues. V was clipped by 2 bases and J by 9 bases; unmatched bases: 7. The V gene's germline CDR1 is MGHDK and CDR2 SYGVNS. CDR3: CASSEGGGGGPQHF. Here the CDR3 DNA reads TGTGCCAGCAGTGAAGGAGGAGGGGGCGGGCCCCAGCATTTT.

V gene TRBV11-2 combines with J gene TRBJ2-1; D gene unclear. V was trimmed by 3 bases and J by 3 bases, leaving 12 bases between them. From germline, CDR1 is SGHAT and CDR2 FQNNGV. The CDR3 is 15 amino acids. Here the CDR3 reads CASSFPRGGYNEQFF. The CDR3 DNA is TGTGCCAGCAGCTTCCCCCGCGGTGGCTACAATGAGCAGTTCTTC.

The CDR3 region is CASSPTGRTEAFF. Written as DNA, the CDR3 is TGTGCCAGTAGCCCGACAGGTCGCACTGAAGCTTTCTTT. V gene TRBV19 combines with J gene TRBJ1-1; a possible D gene is TRBD1 (6 bases). CDR3 size: 13 residues. V shed 6 bases and J shed 4 bases, with 12 bases lying between them. CDR1 is LNHDA, CDR2 SQIVND, per germline (reference sequence).

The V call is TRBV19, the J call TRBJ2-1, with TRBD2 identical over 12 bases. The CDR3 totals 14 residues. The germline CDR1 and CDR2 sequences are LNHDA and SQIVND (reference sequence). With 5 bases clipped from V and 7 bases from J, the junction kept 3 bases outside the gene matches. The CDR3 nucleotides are TGTGCCAGTAGTCCTCTAGCGGGAGGGAATGAGCAGTTCTTC. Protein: CASSPLAGGNEQFF.

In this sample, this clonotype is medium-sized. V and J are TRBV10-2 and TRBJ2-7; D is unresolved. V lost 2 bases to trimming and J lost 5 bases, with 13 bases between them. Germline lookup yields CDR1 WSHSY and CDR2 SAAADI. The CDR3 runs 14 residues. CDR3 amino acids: CASSEDAEGNEQYF. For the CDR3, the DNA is TGCGCCAGCAGTGAGGACGCAGAAGGAAACGAGCAGTACTTC.

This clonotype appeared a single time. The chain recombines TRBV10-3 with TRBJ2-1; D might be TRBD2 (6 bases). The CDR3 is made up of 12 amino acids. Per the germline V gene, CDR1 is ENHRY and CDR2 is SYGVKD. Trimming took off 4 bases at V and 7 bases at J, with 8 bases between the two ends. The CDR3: CAISVEGNEQFF. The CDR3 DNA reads TGTGCCATCAGTGTGGAGGGAAATGAGCAGTTCTTC.

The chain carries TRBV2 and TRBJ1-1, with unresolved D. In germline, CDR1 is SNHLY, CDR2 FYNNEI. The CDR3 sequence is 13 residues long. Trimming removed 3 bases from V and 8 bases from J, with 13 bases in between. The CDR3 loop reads CASSEWWQAEAFF. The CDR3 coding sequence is TGTGCCAGCAGTGAGTGGTGGCAGGCAGAAGCTTTCTTT.

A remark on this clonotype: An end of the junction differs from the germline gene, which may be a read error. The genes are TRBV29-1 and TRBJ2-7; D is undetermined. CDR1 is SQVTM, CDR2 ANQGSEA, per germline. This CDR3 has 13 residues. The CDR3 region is CSGKQASSYEQHF. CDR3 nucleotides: TGCAGCGGAAAGCAGGCGTCGTCCTACGAGCAGCACTTC.

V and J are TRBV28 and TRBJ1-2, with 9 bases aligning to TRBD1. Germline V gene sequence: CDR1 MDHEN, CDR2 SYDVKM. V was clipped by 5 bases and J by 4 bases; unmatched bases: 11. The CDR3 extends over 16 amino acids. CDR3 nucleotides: TGTGCCAGCAGTCTCGTCGGACAGGGGCTGGGCTATGGCTACACCTTC. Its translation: CASSLVGQGLGYGYTF.

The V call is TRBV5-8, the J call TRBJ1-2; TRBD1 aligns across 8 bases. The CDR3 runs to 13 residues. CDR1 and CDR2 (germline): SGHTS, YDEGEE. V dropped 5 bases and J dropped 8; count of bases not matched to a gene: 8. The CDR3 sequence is CASSQDRVNGYTF. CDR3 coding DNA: TGTGCCAGCAGTCAGGACAGGGTCAACGGCTACACCTTC.

The CDR3 protein is CASSERGTLAYEQYF. The CDR3 DNA reads TGTGCCAGCAGTGAACGGGGGACTCTAGCCTACGAGCAGTACTTC. The chain combines TRBV2 with TRBJ2-7; perhaps TRBD2 as D (6 bases). Trimming stripped 2 bases from V and 2 bases from J, with 13 bases between. The germline V gene encodes CDR1 SNHLY and CDR2 FYNNEI. The CDR3 sequence is 15 residues long. The variable domain in full, with the rest retrieved from reference TRBV2 and TRBJ2-7, is EPEVTQTPSHQVTQMGQEVILRCVPISNHLYFYWYRQILGQKVEFLVSFYNNEISEKSEIFDDQFSVERPDGSNFTLKIRSTKLEDSAMYFCASSERGTLAYEQYFGPGTRLTVT.

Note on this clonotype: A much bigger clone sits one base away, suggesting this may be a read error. CDR3 in amino acids: CASSLSEIEQYF. CDR3 DNA sequence: TGTGCCAGCAGTTTATCTGAGATCGAGCAGTACTTC. The V call is TRBV28, the J call TRBJ2-7; D is ambiguous. Trimming left V 1 base short and J 6 bases short, with 7 bases between. Germline lookup yields CDR1 MDHEN and CDR2 SYDVKM. The CDR3 is 12 residues long.

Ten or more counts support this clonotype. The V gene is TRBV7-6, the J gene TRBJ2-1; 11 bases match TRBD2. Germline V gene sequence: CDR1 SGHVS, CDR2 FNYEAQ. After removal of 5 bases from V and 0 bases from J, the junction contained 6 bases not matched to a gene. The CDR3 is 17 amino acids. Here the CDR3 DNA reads TGTGCCAGCAGCCAAACTAGCGGGGGTAGCTCCTACAATGAGCAGTTCTTC. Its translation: CASSQTSGGSSYNEQFF.